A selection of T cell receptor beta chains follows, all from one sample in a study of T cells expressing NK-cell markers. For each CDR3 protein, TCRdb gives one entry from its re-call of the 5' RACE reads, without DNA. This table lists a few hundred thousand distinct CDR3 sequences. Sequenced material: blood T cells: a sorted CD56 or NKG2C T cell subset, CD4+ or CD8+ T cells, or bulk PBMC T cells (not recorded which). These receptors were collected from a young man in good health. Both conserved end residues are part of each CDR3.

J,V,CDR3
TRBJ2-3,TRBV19,CASSPGTTDTQYF
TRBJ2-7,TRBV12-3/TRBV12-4,CASSWEGEQYF
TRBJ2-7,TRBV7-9,CASSPITSGSAYEQYF
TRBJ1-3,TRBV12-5,CASGDGYSGNTIYF
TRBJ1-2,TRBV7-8,CARDRGLRYGYTF
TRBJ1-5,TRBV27,CASSARVIQGKGPQHF
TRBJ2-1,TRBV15,CATSLSGRGNYNEQFF
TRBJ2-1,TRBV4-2,CASSQVGAGNEQFF
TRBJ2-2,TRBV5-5,CASSSDPGANTGELFF
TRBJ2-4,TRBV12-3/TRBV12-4,CASSLVEVGGNIQYF
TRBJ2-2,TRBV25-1,CASSGTGSLGELFF
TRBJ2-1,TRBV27,CASSSRIRQVEGSGRYDEQFF
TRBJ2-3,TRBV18,CAGTPEGDTQYF
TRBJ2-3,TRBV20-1,CSAEPDEDTQYF
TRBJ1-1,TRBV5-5,CASSFPGPNTEAFF
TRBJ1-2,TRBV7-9,CASSLDRTFYGYTF
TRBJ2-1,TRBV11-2,CASSPSGGWATGSSSYNEQFF
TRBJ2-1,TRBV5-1,CASRLTGGKYNEQFF
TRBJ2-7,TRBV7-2,CASTLGDSGYEQYF
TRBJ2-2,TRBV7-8,CASSLVPAGVGRFTGELFF
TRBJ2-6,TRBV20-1,CSATRGLSGANVLTF
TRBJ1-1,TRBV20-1,CSAADRGTEAFF
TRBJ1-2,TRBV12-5,CASGLSRVPYGYTF
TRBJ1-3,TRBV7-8,CASSLSDSVAGNTIYF
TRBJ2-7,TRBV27,CASSLYLGEQYF
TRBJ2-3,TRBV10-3,CAITTPGQADTQYF
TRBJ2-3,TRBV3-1,CASSQGWQPFSTDTQYF
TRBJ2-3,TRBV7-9,CASRSSELTDTQYF
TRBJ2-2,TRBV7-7,CASSPTPGVHTGELFF
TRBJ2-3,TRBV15,CATSSLKGTDTQYF
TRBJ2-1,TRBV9,CASSVAYRNNEQFF
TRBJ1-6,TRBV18,CASSPDWNSPLHF
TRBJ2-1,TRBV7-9,CASSLGLGISYNEQFF
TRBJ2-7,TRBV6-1,CASSAWTSGRDEQYF
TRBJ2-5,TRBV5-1,CASRMQETQYF
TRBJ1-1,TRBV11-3,CASSLRDTNTEAFF
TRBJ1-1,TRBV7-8,CASSRDGTGDDLTEAFF
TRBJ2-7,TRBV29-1,CSVEKLLGREQYF
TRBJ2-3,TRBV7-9,CASSSLTSGTDTQYF
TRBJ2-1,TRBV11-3,CASSYTTSPYNEQFF
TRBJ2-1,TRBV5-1,CASSQRTGGPSEQFF
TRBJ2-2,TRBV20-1,CSASGRMTGELFF
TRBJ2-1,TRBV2,CASTYDGRAYEQFF
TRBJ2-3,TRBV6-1,CASSTAGLPDTQYF
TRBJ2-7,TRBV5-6,CASSSRAREQYF
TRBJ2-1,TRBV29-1,CSVLSGTARHEQFF
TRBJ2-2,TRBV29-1,CSVPTRIDTGELFF
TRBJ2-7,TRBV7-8,CASSFNDVSIEQYF
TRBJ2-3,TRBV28,CASDGADTQYF
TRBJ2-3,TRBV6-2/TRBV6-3,CASSYVLAGRYTDTQYF
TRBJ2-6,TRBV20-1,CSAKQGAGANVLTF
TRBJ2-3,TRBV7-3,CASSLTERGTQYF
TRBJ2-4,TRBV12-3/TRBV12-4,CASRVREGIQYF
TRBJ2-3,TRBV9,CASSVGAGRERTQYF
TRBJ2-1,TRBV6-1,CASILAEGGYRFF
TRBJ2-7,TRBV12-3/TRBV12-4,CASPDGNDEQYF
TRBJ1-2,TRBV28,CASSLRSRLRGYTF